The source of this T cell receptor beta chain is a study of human thymus T cells. Sequenced by immunoSEQ multiplex PCR; TCRdb stores in-frame clones only, minus some. The data contain tens of thousands of clones, roughly 97% of them singletons. Obtained as resections during corrective heart surgery, the thymus tissue was then studied. Trimming cost V 4 bases and J 6 bases; bases outside gene matches: 9. Germline V gives CDR1 SGHDN, CDR2 FVKESK. There are 15 residues in the CDR3. This receptor was taken from a boy under two years old with a congenital heart defect but otherwise immunologically healthy. J is TRBJ1-2 and V is TRBV14, with 9 bases that match TRBD1. What was sequenced was thymus tissue. The CDR3 DNA reads TGTGCCAGCAGCCGATACAGGGGGCGGAAGAATGGCTACACCTTC. Protein product: CASSRYRGRKNGYTF.